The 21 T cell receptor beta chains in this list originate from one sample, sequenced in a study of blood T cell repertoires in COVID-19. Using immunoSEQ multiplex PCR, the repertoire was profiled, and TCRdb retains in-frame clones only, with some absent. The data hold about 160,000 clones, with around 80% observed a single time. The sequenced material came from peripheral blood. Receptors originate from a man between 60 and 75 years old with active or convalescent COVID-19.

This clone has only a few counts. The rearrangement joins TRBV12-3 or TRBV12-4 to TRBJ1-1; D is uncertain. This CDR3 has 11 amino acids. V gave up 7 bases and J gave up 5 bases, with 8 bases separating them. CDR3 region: CASKGGTEAFF. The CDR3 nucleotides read TGTGCCAGCAAAGGAGGAACTGAAGCTTTCTTT.

In DNA, the CDR3 is TGCGCCAGCAGCTTAAGGAGCTCCTACGAGCAGTACTTC. It yields the protein CASSLRSSYEQYF. The chain combines TRBV5-1 with TRBJ2-7; D is uncertain. The CDR3 extends over 13 amino acids. V was clipped by 2 bases and J by 0 bases, with 6 bases between them. Germline lookup yields CDR1 SGHRS and CDR2 YFSETQ.

CDR3 loop: CASSKGLAGKEETQYF. DNA of the CDR3: TGTGCCAGCAGTAAAGGACTAGCGGGCAAAGAAGAGACCCAGTACTTC. The gene calls are TRBV6-2 or TRBV6-3 and TRBJ2-5, with TRBD2 identical over 11 bases. CDR1 and CDR2 from the germline V gene are MNHEY and SVGEGT. The CDR3 covers 16 residues. V was pared by 5 bases and J by 3 bases, with 8 bases of the junction left unmatched.

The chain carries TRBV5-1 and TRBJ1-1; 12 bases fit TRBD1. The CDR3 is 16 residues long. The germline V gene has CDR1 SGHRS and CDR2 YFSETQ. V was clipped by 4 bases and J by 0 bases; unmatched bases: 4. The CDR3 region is CASSGGQGAMNTEAFF. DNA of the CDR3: TGCGCCAGCAGCGGGGGACAGGGGGCTATGAACACTGAAGCTTTCTTT.

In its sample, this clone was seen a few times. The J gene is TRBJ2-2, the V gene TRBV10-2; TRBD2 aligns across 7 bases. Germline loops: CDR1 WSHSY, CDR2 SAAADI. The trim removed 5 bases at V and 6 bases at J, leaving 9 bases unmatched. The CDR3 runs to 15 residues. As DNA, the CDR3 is TGCGCCAGCAGTTCGCTAGCGGTTAATCCCGGGGAGCTGTTTTTT. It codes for CASSSLAVNPGELFF.

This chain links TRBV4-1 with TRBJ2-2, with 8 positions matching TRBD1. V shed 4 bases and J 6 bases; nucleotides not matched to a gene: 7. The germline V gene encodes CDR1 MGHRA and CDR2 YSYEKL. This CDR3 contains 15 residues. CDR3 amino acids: CASSPYLDRAGELFF. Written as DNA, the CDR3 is TGCGCCAGCAGCCCCTACTTGGACAGGGCCGGGGAGCTGTTTTTT.

CDR3 in amino acids: CASSPDRVYGYTF. The CDR3 bases are TGTGCCAGCTCACCGGACAGGGTTTATGGCTACACCTTC. V is TRBV18 and J is TRBJ1-2, with 8 bases identical to TRBD1. Germline assignment: CDR1 KGHSH and CDR2 LQKENI. CDR3 length: 13 amino acids. V gave up 3 bases and J gave up 5 bases; unmatched junction bases: 2.

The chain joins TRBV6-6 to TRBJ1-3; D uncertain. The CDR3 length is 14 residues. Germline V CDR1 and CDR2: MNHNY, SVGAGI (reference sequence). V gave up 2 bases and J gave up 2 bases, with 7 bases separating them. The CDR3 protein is CASSYIGAGNTIYF. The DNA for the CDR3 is TGTGCCAGCAGTTACATCGGGGCTGGAAACACCATATATTTT.

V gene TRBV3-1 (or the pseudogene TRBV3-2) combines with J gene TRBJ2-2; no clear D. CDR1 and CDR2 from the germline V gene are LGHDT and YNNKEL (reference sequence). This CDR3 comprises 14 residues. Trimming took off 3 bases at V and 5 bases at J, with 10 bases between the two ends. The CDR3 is CASSHPYYTGELFF. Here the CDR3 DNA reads TGTGCCAGCAGCCATCCTTACTATACCGGGGAGCTGTTTTTT.

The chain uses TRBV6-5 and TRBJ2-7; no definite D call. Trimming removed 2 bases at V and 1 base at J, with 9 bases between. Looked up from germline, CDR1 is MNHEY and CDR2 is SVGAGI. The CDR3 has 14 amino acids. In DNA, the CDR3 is TGTGCCAGCAGTTACGCCGCCAGATCCTACGAGCAGTACTTC. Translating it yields CASSYAARSYEQYF.

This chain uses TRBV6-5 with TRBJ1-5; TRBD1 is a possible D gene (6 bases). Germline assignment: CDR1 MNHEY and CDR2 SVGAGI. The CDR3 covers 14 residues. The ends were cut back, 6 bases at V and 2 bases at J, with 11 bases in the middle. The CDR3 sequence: CASSRTDGNQPQHF. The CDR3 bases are TGTGCCAGCAGCCGGACAGATGGCAATCAGCCCCAGCATTTT.

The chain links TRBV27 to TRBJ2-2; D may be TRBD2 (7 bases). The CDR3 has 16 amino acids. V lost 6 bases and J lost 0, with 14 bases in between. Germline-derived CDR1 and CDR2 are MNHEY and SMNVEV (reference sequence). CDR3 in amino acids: CASRGRGATNTGELFF. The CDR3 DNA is TGTGCCAGCAGAGGGAGGGGGGCTACGAACACCGGGGAGCTGTTTTTT.

In DNA, the CDR3 is TGTGCCAGCAGCCTGCTCAGCGGGGTCGAAAAACTGTTTTTT. This translates into CASSLLSGVEKLFF. The chain uses TRBV11-2 and TRBJ1-4, with no clear D. There are 14 residues in the CDR3. CDR1 is SGHAT and CDR2 is FQNNGV in the germline V gene. Trimming left V 5 bases short and J 8 bases short, with 15 bases between.

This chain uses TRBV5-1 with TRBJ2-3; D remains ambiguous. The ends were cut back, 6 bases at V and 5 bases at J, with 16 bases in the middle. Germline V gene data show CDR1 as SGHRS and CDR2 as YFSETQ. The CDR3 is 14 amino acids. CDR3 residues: CASTELVGVDTQYF. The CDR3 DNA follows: TGCGCCAGCACCGAGCTAGTCGGTGTAGATACGCAGTATTTT.

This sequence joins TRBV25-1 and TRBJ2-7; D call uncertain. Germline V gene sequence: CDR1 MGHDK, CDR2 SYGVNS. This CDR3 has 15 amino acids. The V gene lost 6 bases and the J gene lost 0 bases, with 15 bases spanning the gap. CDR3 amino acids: CASSAPRPSSYEQYF. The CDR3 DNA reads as TGTGCCAGCAGCGCCCCCAGGCCATCCTCCTACGAGCAGTACTTC.

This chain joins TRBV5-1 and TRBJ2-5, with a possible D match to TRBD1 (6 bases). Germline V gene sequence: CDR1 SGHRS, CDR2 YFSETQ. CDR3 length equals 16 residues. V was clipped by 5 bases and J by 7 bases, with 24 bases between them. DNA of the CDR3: TGCGCCAGCAGTCTCCAAGGGTCCAGGGGTATAGGGACCCAGTACTTC. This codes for CASSLQGSRGIGTQYF.

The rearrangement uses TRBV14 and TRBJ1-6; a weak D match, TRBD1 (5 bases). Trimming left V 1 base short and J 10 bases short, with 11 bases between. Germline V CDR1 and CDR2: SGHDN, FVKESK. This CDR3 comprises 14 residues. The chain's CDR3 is CASSQVGGSSPLHF. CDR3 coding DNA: TGTGCCAGCAGCCAAGTGGGGGGTAGCTCACCCCTCCACTTT.

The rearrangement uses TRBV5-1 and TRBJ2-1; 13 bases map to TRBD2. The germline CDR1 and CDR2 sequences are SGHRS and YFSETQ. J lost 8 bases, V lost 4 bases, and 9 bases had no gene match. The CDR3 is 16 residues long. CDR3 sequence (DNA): TGCGCCAGCAGCCCCGGGACTAGCGGGATGTGGTATGAGCAGTTCTTC. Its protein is CASSPGTSGMWYEQFF.

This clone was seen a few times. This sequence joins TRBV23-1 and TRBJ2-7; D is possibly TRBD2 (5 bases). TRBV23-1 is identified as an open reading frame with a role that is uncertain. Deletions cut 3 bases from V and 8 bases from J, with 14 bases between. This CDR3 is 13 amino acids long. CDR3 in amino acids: CASSQTGKVKQYF. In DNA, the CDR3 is TGCGCCAGCAGTCAGACGGGGAAGGTCAAGCAGTACTTC.

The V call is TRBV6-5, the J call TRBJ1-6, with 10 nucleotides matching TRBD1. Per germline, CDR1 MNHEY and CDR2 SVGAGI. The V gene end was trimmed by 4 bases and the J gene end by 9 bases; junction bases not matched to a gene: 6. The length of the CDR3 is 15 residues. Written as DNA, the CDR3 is TGTGCCAGCAGTTCCCTCCGGGACAGGGGTTCACCCCTCCACTTT. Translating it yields CASSSLRDRGSPLHF.

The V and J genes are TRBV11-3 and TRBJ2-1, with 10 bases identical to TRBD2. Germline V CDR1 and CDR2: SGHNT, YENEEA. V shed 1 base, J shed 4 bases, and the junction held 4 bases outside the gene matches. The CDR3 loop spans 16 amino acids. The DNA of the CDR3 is TGTGCCAGCAGCTTAGTGGTAGCGGGAGGATACAATGAGCAGTTCTTC. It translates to CASSLVVAGGYNEQFF.